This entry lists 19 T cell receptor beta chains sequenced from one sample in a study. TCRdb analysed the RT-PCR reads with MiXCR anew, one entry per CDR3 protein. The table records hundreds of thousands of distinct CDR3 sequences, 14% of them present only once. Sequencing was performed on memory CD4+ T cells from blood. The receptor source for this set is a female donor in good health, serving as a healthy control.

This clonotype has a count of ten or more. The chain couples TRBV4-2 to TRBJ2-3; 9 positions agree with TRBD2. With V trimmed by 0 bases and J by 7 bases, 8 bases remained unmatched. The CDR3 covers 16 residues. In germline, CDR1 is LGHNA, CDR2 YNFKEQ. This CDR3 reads CASSQDASGRTYTQYF. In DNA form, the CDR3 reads TGTGCCAGCAGCCAAGATGCCAGCGGGAGGACTTATACGCAGTATTTT.

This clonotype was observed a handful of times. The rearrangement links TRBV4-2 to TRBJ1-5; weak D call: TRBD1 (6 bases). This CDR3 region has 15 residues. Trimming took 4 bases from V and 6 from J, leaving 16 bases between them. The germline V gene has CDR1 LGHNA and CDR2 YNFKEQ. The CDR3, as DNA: TGTGCCAGCAGCCCAGACGGGGGGCCGCGTCAGCCCCAGCATTTT. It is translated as CASSPDGGPRQPQHF.

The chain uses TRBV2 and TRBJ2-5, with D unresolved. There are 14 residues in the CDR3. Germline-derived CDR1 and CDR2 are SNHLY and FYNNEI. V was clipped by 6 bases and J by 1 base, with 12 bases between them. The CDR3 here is CASRDYGAQETQYF. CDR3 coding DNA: TGTGCCAGCAGAGATTACGGAGCCCAAGAGACCCAGTACTTC. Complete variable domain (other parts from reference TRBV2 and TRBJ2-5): EPEVTQTPSHQVTQMGQEVILRCVPISNHLYFYWYRQILGQKVEFLVSFYNNEISEKSEIFDDQFSVERPDGSNFTLKIRSTKLEDSAMYFCASRDYGAQETQYFGPGTRLLVL.

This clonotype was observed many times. The CDR3 DNA sequence: TGCAGCGCCTCAAGAGGGGGCTTACAAGAGACCCAGTACTTC. Translation gives CSASRGGLQETQYF. The chain recombines TRBV29-1 with TRBJ2-5; TRBD1 matches 7 bases. The CDR3 is made up of 14 amino acids. Germline assignment: CDR1 SQVTM and CDR2 ANQGSEA. V lost 7 bases to trimming and J lost 2 bases; unmatched junction nucleotides: 10.

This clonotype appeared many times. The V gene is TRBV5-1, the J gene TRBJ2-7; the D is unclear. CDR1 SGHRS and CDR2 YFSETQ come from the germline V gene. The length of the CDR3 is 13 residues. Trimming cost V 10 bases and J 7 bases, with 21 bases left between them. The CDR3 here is CAWYSGDCSEQYF. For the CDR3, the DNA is TGCGCCTGGTACTCCGGTGATTGTTCTGAGCAGTACTTC.

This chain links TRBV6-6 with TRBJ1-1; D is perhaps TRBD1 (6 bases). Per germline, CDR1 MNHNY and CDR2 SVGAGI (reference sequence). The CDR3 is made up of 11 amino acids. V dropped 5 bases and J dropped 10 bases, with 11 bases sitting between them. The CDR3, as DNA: TGTGCCAGCAGTCGACAGGAGGGAGCTTTCTTT. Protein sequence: CASSRQEGAFF.

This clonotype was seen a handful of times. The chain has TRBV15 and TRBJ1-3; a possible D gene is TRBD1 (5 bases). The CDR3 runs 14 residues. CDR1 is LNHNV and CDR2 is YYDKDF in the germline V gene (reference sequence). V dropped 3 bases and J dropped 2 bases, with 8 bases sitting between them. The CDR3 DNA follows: TGTGCCACCAGCAGGACAGACGCTGGAAACACCATATATTTT. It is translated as CATSRTDAGNTIYF.

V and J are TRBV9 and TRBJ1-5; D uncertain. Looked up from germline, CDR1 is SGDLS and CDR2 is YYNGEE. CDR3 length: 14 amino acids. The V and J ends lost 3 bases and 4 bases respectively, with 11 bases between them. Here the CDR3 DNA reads TGTGCCAGCAGCGCCGGCCCGGAGAATCAGCCCCAGCATTTT. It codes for CASSAGPENQPQHF. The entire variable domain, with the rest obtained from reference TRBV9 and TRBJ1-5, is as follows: DSGVTQTPKHLITATGQRVTLRCSPRSGDLSVYWYQQSLDQGLQFLIQYYNGEERAKGNILERFSAQQFPDLHSELNLSSLELGDSALYFCASSAGPENQPQHFGDGTRLSIL.

CDR3 residues: CSAGRAGGPPQETQYF. In DNA, the CDR3 is TGCAGTGCCGGAAGGGCGGGAGGGCCTCCCCAAGAGACCCAGTACTTC. The chain has TRBV20-1 and TRBJ2-5; TRBD2 agrees at 9 bases. The CDR3 spans 16 residues. V was clipped by 6 bases and J by 1 base; unmatched bases: 12. CDR1 DFQATT and CDR2 SNEGSKA come from the germline V gene (reference sequence).

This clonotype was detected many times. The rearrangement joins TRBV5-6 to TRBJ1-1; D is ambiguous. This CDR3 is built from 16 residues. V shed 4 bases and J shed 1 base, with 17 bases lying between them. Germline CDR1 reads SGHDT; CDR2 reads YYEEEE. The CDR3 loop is CASSPPDQIKNTEAFF. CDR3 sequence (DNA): TGTGCCAGCAGCCCGCCTGATCAGATTAAGAACACTGAAGCTTTCTTT.

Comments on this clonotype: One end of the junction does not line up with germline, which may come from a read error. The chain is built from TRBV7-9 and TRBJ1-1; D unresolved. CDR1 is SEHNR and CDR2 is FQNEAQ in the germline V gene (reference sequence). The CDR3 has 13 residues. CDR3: CASSLALNTKAFF. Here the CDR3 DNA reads TGTGCCAGCAGCTTAGCCTTGAACACTAAAGCTTTCTTT.

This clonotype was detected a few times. The CDR3 sequence: CASSFRGSGANVLTF. In DNA, the CDR3 is TGTGCCAGCAGCTTCAGGGGATCTGGGGCCAACGTCCTGACTTTC. V gene TRBV5-6 combines with J gene TRBJ2-6; possibly TRBD1 for D (6 bases). Trimming cost V 2 bases and J 1 base, with 7 bases left between them. CDR3 length equals 15 residues. Looked up from germline, CDR1 is SGHDT and CDR2 is YYEEEE.

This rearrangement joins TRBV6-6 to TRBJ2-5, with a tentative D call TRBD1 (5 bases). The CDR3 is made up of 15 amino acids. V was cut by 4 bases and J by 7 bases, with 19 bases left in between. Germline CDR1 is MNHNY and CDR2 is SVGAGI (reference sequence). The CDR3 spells CASSSLFQGTGTQYF. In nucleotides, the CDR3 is TGTGCCAGCAGTTCCCTCTTTCAGGGTACGGGGACCCAGTACTTC.

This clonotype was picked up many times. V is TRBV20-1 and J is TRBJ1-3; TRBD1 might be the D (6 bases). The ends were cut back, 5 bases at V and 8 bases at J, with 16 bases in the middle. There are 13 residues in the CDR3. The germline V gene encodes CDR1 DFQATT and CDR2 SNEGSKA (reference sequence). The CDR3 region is CSAPQQGLDTIYF. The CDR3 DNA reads TGCAGTGCTCCCCAACAGGGCTTAGACACCATATATTTT.

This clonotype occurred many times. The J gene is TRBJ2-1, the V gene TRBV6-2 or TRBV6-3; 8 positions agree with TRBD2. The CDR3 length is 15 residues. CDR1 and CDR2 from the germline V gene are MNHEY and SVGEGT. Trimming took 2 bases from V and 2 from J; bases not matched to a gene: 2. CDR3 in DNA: TGTGCCAGCAGTTACGTACTAGCGGCCTACAATGAGCAGTTCTTC. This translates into CASSYVLAAYNEQFF.

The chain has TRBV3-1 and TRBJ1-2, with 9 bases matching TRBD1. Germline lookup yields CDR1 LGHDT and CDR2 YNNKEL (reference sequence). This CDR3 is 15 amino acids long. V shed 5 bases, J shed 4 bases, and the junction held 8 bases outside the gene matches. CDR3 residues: CASSWGQGGSYGYTF. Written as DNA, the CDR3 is TGTGCCAGCAGCTGGGGACAGGGAGGGAGCTATGGCTACACCTTC.

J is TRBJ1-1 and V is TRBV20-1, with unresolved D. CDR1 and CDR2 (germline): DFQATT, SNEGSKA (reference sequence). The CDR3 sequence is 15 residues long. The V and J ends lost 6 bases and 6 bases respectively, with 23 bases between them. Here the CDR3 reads CSAPAQPQISPEAFF. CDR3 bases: TGCAGTGCCCCGGCGCAGCCTCAGATCTCTCCTGAAGCTTTCTTT.

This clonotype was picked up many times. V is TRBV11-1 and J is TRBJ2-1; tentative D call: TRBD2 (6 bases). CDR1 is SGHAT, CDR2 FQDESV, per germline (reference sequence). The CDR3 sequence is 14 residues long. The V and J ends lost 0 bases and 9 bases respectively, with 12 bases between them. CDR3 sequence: CASSLAASAPEQFF. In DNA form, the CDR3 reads TGTGCCAGCAGCTTAGCCGCTAGCGCCCCTGAGCAGTTCTTC.

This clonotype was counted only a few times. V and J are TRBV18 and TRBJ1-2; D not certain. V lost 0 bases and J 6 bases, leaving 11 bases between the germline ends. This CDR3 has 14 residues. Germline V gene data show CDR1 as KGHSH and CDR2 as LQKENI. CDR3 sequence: CASSPPSTGNGYTF. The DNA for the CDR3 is TGTGCCAGCTCACCACCGAGTACGGGGAATGGCTACACCTTC.